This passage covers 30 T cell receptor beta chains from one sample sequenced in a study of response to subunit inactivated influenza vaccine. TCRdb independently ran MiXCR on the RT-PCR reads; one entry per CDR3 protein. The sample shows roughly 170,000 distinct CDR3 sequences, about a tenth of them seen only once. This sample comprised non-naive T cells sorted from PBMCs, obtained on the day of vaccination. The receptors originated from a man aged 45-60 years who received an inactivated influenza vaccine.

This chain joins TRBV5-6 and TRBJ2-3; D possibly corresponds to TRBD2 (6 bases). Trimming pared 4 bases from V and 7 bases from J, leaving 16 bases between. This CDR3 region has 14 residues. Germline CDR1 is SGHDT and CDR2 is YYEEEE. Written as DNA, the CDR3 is TGTGCCAGCAGCGAGCCGGGACTGCGCAATACGCAGTATTTT. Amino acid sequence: CASSEPGLRNTQYF.

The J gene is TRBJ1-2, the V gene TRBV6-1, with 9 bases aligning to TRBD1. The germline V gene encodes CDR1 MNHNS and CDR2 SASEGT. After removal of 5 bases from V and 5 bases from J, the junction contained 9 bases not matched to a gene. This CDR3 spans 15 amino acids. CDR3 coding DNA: TGTGCCAGCAGTCAACCGGGACAGGGTATATATGGCTACACCTTC. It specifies CASSQPGQGIYGYTF.

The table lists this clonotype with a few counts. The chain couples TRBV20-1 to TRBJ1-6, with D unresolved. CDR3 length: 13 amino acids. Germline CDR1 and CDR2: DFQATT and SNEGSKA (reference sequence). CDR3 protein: CSSSENNNSPLHF. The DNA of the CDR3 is TGCAGCTCTTCGGAGAATAATAATTCACCCCTCCACTTT.

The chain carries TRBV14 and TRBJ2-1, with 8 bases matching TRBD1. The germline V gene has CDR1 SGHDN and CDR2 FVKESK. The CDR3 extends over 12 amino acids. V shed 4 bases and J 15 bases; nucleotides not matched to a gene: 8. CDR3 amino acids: CASSPSGGLSFF. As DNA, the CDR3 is TGTGCCAGCAGCCCATCAGGGGGCTTGTCGTTCTTC.

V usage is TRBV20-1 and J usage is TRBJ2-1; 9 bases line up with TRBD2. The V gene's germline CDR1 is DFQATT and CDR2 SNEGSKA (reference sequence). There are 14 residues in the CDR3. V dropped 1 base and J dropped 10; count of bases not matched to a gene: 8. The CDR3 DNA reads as TGCAGTGCTAGAGGCCAGCGGGGGGTTCTGGAGCAGTTCTTC. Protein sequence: CSARGQRGVLEQFF.

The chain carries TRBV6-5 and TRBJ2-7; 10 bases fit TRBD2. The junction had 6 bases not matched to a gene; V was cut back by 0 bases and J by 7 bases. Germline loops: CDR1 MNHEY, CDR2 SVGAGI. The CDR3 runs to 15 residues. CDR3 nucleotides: TGTGCCAGCAGTTACTCTCTAGCGGGAGAAAGGGAGCAGTACTTC. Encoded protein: CASSYSLAGEREQYF.

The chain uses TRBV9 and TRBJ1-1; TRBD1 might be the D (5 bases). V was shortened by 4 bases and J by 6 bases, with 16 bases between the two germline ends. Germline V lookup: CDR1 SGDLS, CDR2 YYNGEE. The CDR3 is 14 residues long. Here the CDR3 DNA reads TGTGCCAGCAGCCCCAGGGATAATGGGGCTGAAGCTTTCTTT. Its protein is CASSPRDNGAEAFF.

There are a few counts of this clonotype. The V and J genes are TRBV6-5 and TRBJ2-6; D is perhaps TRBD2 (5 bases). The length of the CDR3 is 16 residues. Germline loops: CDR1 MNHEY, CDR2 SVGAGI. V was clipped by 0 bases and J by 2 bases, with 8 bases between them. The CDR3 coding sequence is TGTGCCAGCAGTTACTCGGAGGCTGCTGGGGCCAACGTCCTGACTTTC. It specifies CASSYSEAAGANVLTF.

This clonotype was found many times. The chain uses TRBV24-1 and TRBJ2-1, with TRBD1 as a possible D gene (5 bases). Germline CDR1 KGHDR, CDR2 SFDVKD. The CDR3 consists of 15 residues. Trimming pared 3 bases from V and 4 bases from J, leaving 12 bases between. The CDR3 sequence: CATSDTTQVYNEQFF. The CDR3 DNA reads TGTGCCACCAGTGATACTACACAGGTTTACAATGAGCAGTTCTTC.

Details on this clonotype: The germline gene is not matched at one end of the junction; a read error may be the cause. DNA for the CDR3: TGTGCCTGCAGCAAAGAGGTCCCCGGGACAGGGGTGGTTAATGAGCAGTTCTTC. It codes for CACSKEVPGTGVVNEQFF. The chain recombines TRBV3-1 with TRBJ2-1, with 10 bases identical to TRBD1. The CDR3 has 18 amino acids. Germline-derived CDR1 and CDR2 are LGHDT and YNNKEL (reference sequence).

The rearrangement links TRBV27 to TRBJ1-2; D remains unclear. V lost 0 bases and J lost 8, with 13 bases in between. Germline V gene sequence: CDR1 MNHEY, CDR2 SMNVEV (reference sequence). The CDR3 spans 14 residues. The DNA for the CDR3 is TGTGCCAGCAGTTTATCCTACGGGATGAGAGGCTACACCTTC. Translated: CASSLSYGMRGYTF.

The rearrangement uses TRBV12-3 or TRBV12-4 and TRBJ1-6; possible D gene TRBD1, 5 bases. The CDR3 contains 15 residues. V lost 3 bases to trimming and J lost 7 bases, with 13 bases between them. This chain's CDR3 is CASSLGVMGNSPLHF. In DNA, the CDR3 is TGTGCCAGCAGTTTGGGGGTAATGGGCAATTCACCCCTCCACTTT.

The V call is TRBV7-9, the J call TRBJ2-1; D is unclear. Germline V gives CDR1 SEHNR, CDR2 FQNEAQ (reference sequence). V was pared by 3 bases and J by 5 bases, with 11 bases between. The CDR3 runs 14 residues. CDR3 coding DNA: TGTGCCAGCAGCTTTACGACCAGGAACAATGAGCAGTTCTTC. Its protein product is CASSFTTRNNEQFF.

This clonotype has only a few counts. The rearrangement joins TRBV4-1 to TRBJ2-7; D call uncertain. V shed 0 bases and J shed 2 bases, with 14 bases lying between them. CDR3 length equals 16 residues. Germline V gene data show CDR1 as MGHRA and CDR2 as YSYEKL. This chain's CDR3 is CASSQDPPPGPYEQYF. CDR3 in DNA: TGCGCCAGCAGCCAAGATCCACCTCCCGGGCCCTACGAGCAGTACTTC.

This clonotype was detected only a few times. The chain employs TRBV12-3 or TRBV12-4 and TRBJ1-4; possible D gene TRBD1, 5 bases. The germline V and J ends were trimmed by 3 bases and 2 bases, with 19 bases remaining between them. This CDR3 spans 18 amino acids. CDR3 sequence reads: CASSFFSGRIQTNEKLFF. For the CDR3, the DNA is TGTGCCAGCAGTTTCTTTTCGGGGCGGATTCAGACTAATGAAAAACTGTTTTTT.

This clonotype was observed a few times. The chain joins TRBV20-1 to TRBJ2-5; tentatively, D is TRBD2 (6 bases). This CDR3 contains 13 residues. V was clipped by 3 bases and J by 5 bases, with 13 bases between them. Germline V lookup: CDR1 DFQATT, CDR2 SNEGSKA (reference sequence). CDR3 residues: CSARSGVGETQYF. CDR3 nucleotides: TGCAGTGCTAGGTCGGGGGTCGGTGAGACCCAGTACTTC.

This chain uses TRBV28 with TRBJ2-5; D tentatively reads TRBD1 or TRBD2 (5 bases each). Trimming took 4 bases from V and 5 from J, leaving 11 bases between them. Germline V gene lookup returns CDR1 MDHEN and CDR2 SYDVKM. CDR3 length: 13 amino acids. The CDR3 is CASSSGRAETQYF. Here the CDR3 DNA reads TGTGCCAGCAGTTCGGGGCGGGCGGAGACCCAGTACTTC.

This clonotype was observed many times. The CDR3 spells CASSSCRANYGYTF. CDR3 coding DNA: TGTGCCAGCAGCAGTTGCAGAGCTAACTATGGCTACACCTTC. V usage is TRBV21-1 and J usage is TRBJ1-2. TRBV21-1 has pseudogene status. This CDR3 is built from 14 residues.

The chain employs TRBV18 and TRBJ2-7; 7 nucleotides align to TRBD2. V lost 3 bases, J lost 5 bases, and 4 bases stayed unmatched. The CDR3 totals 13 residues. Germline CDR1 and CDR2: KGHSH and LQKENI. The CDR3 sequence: CASSPPAGNEQYF. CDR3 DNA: TGTGCCAGCTCACCCCCAGCGGGAAACGAGCAGTACTTC. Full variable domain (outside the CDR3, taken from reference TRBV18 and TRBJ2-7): NAGVMQNPRHLVRRRGQEARLRCSPMKGHSHVYWYRQLPEEGLKFMVYLQKENIIDESGMPKERFSAEFPKEGPSILRIQQVVRGDSAAYFCASSPPAGNEQYFGPGTRLTVT.

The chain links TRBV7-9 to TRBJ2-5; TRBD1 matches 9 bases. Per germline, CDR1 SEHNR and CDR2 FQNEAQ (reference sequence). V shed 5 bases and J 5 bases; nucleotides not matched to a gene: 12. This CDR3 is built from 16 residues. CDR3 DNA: TGTGCCAGCAGCCTCCCCTCCGGGACAGGGACGGAGACCCAGTACTTC. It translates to CASSLPSGTGTETQYF.

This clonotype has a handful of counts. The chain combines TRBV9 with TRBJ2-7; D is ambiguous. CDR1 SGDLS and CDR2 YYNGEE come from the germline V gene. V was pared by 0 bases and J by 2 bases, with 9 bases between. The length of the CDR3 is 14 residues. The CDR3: CASSVEGRPYEQYF. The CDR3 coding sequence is TGTGCCAGCAGCGTAGAGGGTAGACCCTACGAGCAGTACTTC.

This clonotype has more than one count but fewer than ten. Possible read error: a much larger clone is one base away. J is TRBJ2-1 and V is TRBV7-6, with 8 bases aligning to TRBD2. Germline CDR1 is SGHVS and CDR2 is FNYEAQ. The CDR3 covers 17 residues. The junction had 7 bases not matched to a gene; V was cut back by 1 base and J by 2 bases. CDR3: CASSLEASGWAYNEQFF. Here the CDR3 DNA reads TGTGCCAGCAGCTTAGAGGCTAGCGGGTGGGCCTACAATGAGCAGTTCTTC.

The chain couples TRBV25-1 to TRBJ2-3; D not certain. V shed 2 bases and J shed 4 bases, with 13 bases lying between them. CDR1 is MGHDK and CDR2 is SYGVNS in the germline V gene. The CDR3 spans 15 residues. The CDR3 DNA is TGTGCCAGCAGTGAAAACCAAGGTATCGCAGATACGCAGTATTTT. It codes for CASSENQGIADTQYF.

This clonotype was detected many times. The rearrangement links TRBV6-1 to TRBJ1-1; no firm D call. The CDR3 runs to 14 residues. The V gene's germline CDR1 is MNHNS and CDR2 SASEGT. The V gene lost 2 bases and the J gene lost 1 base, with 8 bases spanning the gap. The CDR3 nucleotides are TGTGCCAGCAGTGAACACCCGGGGAACACTGAAGCTTTCTTT. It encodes CASSEHPGNTEAFF.

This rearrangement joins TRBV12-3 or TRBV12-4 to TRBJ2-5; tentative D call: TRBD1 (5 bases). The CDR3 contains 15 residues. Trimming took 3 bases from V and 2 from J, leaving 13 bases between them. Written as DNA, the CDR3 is TGTGCCAGCAGTTTCCCAGGGTTTGGGCAAGAGACCCAGTACTTC. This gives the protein CASSFPGFGQETQYF.

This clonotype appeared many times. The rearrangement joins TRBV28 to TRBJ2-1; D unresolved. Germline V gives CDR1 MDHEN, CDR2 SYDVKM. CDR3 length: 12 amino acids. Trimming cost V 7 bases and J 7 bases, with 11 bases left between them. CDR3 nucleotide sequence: TGTGCCAGCAACTTAGGCCTGAATGAGCAGTTCTTC. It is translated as CASNLGLNEQFF.

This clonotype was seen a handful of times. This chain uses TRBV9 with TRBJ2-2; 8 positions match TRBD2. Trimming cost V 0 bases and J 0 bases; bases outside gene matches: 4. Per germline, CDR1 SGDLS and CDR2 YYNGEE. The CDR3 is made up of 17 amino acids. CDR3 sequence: CASSVGATSANTGELFF. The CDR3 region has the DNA TGTGCCAGCAGCGTAGGGGCGACTAGCGCGAACACCGGGGAGCTGTTTTTT.

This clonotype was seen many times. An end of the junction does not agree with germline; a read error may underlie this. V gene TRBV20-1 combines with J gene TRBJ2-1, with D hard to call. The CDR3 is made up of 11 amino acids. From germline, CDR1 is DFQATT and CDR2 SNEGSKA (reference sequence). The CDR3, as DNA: TGCAGTGCCAGAGATTACAATGAGCAGTTCTTC. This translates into CSARDYNEQFF.

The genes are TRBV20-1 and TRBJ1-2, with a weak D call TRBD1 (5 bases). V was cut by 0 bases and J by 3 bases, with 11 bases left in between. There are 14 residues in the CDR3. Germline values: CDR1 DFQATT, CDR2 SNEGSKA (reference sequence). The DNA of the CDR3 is TGCAGTGCTAGAGATCGAGACAGCTACTATGGCTACACCTTC. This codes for CSARDRDSYYGYTF.

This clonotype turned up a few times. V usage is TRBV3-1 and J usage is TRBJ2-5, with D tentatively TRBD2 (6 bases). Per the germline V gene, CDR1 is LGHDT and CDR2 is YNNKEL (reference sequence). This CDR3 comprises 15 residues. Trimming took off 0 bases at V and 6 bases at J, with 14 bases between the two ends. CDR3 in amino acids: CASSQDFAGIKTQYF. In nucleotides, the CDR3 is TGTGCCAGCAGCCAAGATTTCGCGGGAATAAAGACCCAGTACTTC.